Below, 10 T cell receptor beta chains from the same sample are listed, as sequenced in a study of T-cell memory formation after mild COVID-19. TCRdb processed the 5' RACE reads anew with MiXCR; each CDR3 protein has one entry. The sample contains roughly 310,000 distinct CDR3 sequences, approximately 15% of which appear only once. Sequencing was performed on PBMCs or a T cell subset sorted from them (not recorded which). The receptors stem from a man aged 18 to 35 who had mild COVID-19 (a few samples of this study predate the infection). Cell type and time point are not known.

The sample holds a few counts of this clonotype. The J gene is TRBJ2-7, the V gene TRBV4-3, with 7 bases that match TRBD2. Looked up from germline, CDR1 is LGHNA and CDR2 is YSLEER. V trimming: 3 bases; J trimming: 2 bases; junction bases outside the gene matches: 16. The CDR3 consists of 18 residues. The CDR3 coding sequence is TGCGCCAGCAGCCACCAACTCGGGACTGCGGGGGAGCCCTACGAGCAGTACTTC. Its protein product is CASSHQLGTAGEPYEQYF.

This clonotype was recorded many times. This sequence joins TRBV6-5 and TRBJ2-2; D ambiguous. CDR3 length: 12 residues. The germline V gene has CDR1 MNHEY and CDR2 SVGAGI. V dropped 5 bases and J dropped 5 bases, with 6 bases sitting between them. The CDR3 reads CASSPWTGELFF. The CDR3 nucleotides are TGTGCCAGCAGTCCATGGACCGGGGAGCTGTTTTTT.

The CDR3 protein is CAISESPNTEAFF. CDR3 DNA sequence: TGTGCCATCAGTGAATCACCGAACACTGAAGCTTTCTTT. This sequence joins TRBV10-3 and TRBJ1-1; D gene ambiguous. From germline, CDR1 is ENHRY and CDR2 SYGVKD. V was trimmed by 3 bases and J by 1 base, leaving 6 bases between them. The CDR3 totals 13 residues.

This chain joins TRBV5-4 and TRBJ2-7, with 11 bases identical to TRBD1. Germline-derived CDR1 and CDR2 are SGHNT and YYREEE (reference sequence). This CDR3 is built from 14 residues. The junction had 4 bases not matched to a gene; V was cut back by 4 bases and J by 4 bases. The CDR3 region is CASSDGQGAYEQYF. CDR3 bases: TGTGCCAGCAGCGATGGACAGGGGGCGTACGAGCAGTACTTC.

This clonotype was observed a handful of times. This CDR3 reads CASSPLAGTAGDTQYF. The DNA for the CDR3 is TGCGCCAGCAGCCCCCTAGCGGGGACCGCAGGAGATACGCAGTATTTT. V and J are TRBV5-1 and TRBJ2-3, with 9 bases that match TRBD2. Germline trimming cut 4 bases from V and 5 bases from J; bases unmatched to any gene: 11. The V gene's germline CDR1 is SGHRS and CDR2 YFSETQ. This CDR3 contains 16 residues.

The V call is TRBV7-9, the J call TRBJ1-4; 7 bases are shared with TRBD1. CDR3 size: 16 residues. The V gene end was trimmed by 6 bases and the J gene end by 5 bases; junction bases not matched to a gene: 12. Germline V gives CDR1 SEHNR, CDR2 FQNEAQ (reference sequence). CDR3 DNA: TGTGCCAGCAGTCTAATCCAGACAGGGTTAAATGAAAAACTGTTTTTT. Its translation is CASSLIQTGLNEKLFF.

The chain carries TRBV3-1 and TRBJ2-5; 7 bases are a match to TRBD2. Looked up from germline, CDR1 is LGHDT and CDR2 is YNNKEL (reference sequence). This CDR3 has 13 residues. Losses at the gene ends were 7 bases for V and 2 bases for J; bases not matched to a gene: 4. CDR3 amino acids: CASIGTTQETQYF. The CDR3 DNA reads TGTGCCAGCATCGGGACTACTCAAGAGACCCAGTACTTC.

The V call is TRBV5-1, the J call TRBJ2-5; the D gene could be TRBD1 or TRBD2 (5 bases each). Germline loops: CDR1 SGHRS, CDR2 YFSETQ. V lost 4 bases to trimming and J lost 1 base, with 11 bases between them. CDR3 length: 14 residues. CDR3 sequence reads: CASSGGTSQETQYF. The CDR3 DNA reads as TGCGCCAGCAGCGGGGGTACGAGCCAAGAGACCCAGTACTTC.

This clonotype was picked up a small number of times. The CDR3 loop reads CASSSRRTRDRESPLHF. In DNA, the CDR3 is TGTGCCAGCAGCTCTAGGAGGACCCGGGACAGGGAGTCACCCCTCCACTTT. This chain joins TRBV7-9 and TRBJ1-6; 9 bases agree with TRBD1. The CDR3 extends over 17 amino acids. Germline CDR1 is SEHNR and CDR2 is FQNEAQ (reference sequence). V trimming: 4 bases; J trimming: 10 bases; junction bases outside the gene matches: 14.

The J gene is TRBJ2-1, the V gene TRBV21-1; the table's D call of TRBD2 was not tested on the DNA. TRBV21-1 has pseudogene status. The CDR3 spans 15 residues. This CDR3 reads CASSPGSGGWGEQFF. The CDR3 DNA sequence: TGTGCCAGCAGCCCGGGTAGCGGGGGTTGGGGTGAGCAGTTCTTC.